Listed below are T cell receptor beta chains from one sample, sequenced in a study of blood T cell repertoires in COVID-19. Sequencing was performed with immunoSEQ multiplex PCR; in TCRdb, only in-frame clones are kept and a portion is missing. The sample shows some 64,000 clones, around 80% of them seen only once. Sequenced: peripheral blood. The receptors come from a man aged 55 to 70 with COVID-19, enrolled during active disease. The CDR3 runs from the conserved cysteine through the conserved F or W. The D gene is left open where the match is weak. Only part of the rows carry a size: once, few, many, or a class if the clone is expanded.

v_gene,d_gene,j_gene,abundance,CDR3nt,CDR3aa
TRBV11-2,TRBD2,TRBJ2-1,.,TGTGCCAGCAGCTTATCCGGCTTTAGCGGGTCATACAATGAGCAGTTCTTC,CASSLSGFSGSYNEQFF
TRBV5-1,.,TRBJ2-1,few,TGCGCCAGCAGTTCCCCCCGTCTATCCCCGTTGATGTGGAATGAGCAGTTCTTC,CASSSPRLSPLMWNEQFF
TRBV3-1/TRBV3-2,.,TRBJ2-7,.,TGTGCCAGCAGCCAAGGACCGGGAGCCTCCTACGAGCAGTACTTC,CASSQGPGASYEQYF
TRBV6-5,TRBD1,TRBJ2-3,.,TGTGCCAGCAGGTACCGCCACCAGGGGGCTACAGATACGCAGTATTTT,CASRYRHQGATDTQYF
TRBV7-9,.,TRBJ2-7,.,TGTGCCAGCAGCCGAACAGGCGTCTGGGAGCAGTACTTC,CASSRTGVWEQYF
TRBV29-1,.,TRBJ1-5,.,TGCAGCGTTTCCCCAGGGGACGGTCAGCCCCAGCATTTT,CSVSPGDGQPQHF
TRBV5-1,TRBD2,TRBJ2-7,.,TGCGCCAGCAGGACGGGACTAGCGGAGTACTACGAGCAGTACTTC,CASRTGLAEYYEQYF
TRBV2,.,TRBJ1-4,.,TGTGCCAGCAGTGACGCAGGGATCGAAAATGAAAAACTGTTTTTT,CASSDAGIENEKLFF
TRBV7-9,TRBD2,TRBJ2-1,.,TGTGCCAGCTCCTTAGCCGGGACTAGACACAATGAGCAGTTCTTC,CASSLAGTRHNEQFF
TRBV5-1,.,TRBJ1-6,.,TGCGCCAGCAGCTCCTTGGGCACGGAGGGGCCCCTCCACTTT,CASSSLGTEGPLHF
TRBV7-9,.,TRBJ1-4,.,TGTGCCAGCAGCCCAGCGGCAGGGGCGCACGAAAAACTGTTTTTT,CASSPAAGAHEKLFF
TRBV6-1,.,TRBJ1-6,few,TGTGCCAGCAGTGAAGACCGGAGCTCCTATAATTCACCCCTCCACTTT,CASSEDRSSYNSPLHF
TRBV6-6,.,TRBJ1-5,.,TGTGCCAGCAGTTACGGCGGGGAACCCCAGCATTTT,CASSYGGEPQHF
TRBV5-1,.,TRBJ2-7,few,TGCGCCAGCAGCTTGGAACTGGGAGGCTCGTCCTACGAGCAGTACTTC,CASSLELGGSSYEQYF
TRBV6-5,.,TRBJ1-1,.,TGTGCCAGCATCGGACTGGGGACTGAAGCTTTCTTT,CASIGLGTEAFF
TRBV5-6,.,TRBJ1-1,.,TGTGCCAGCAGCTTGGTAGAGGCCAGGAACACTGAAGCTTTCTTT,CASSLVEARNTEAFF
TRBV11-2,.,TRBJ2-7,.,TGTGCCAGCAGCTCGCCTGGGAGCTACTACGAGCAGTACTTC,CASSSPGSYYEQYF
TRBV11-3,TRBD1,TRBJ1-3,few,TGTGCCAGCAGCCCGGACAGGGGGAACACCATATATTTT,CASSPDRGNTIYF
TRBV30,TRBD1,TRBJ1-3,.,TGTGCCTGGAGTCCGCAGGGGGACACCATATATTTT,CAWSPQGDTIYF
TRBV4-1,.,TRBJ2-4,once,TGCGCCAGCAGCCAGGGGGGATCACAGGGGTTAGCCAAAAACATTCAGTACTTC,CASSQGGSQGLAKNIQYF
TRBV10-2,.,TRBJ1-3,.,TGCGCCAGTACTGACAGTGGGCCTGCTGGAAACACCATATATTTT,CASTDSGPAGNTIYF